The next 15 T cell receptor beta chains were all read from a single sample in a study of PD-L1 blockade in urothelial cancer. Time point here: peripheral blood 6 weeks after treatment start. Profiling relied on immunoSEQ multiplex PCR, and the TCRdb table lists in-frame clones only, not all of them. The data hold tens of thousands of clones, with approximately 86% observed a single time. The starting material was PBMCs, obtained around atezolizumab (anti-PD-L1) treatment. The receptors were gathered from a man aged 60-69 years with urothelial cancer.

The genes are TRBV7-9 and TRBJ2-1; 7 bases map to TRBD2. The V gene end was trimmed by 5 bases and the J gene end by 6 bases; junction bases not matched to a gene: 10. The CDR3 is 15 residues long. Looked up from germline, CDR1 is SEHNR and CDR2 is FQNEAQ (reference sequence). The CDR3 sequence: CASSLTGPGGNEQFF. As DNA, the CDR3 is TGTGCCAGCAGCCTAACGGGACCGGGGGGCAATGAGCAGTTCTTC.

This clone was counted between two and nine times. The chain is built from TRBV5-1 and TRBJ1-1, with D possibly matching TRBD1 (5 bases). CDR1 is SGHRS and CDR2 is YFSETQ in the germline V gene. Deletions cut 4 bases from V and 4 bases from J, with 14 bases between. The CDR3 runs to 14 residues. CDR3 sequence (DNA): TGCGCCAGCAGCCGGGGAGGGGTGGGCACTGAAGCTTTCTTT. Protein sequence: CASSRGGVGTEAFF. The full variable domain, its missing parts supplied by reference TRBV5-1 and TRBJ1-1, is KAGVTQTPRYLIKTRGQQVTLSCSPISGHRSVSWYQQTPGQGLQFLFEYFSETQRNKGNFPGRFSGRQFSNSRSEMNVSTLELGDSALYLCASSRGGVGTEAFFGQGTRLTVV.

The rearrangement uses TRBV6-4 and TRBJ2-3; 12 bases line up with TRBD2. There are 16 residues in the CDR3. Germline trimming cut 0 bases from V and 4 bases from J; bases unmatched to any gene: 2. Germline assignment: CDR1 MRHNA and CDR2 SNTAGT. As DNA, the CDR3 is TGTGCCAGCAGTGACTCGGCTAGCGGGGGGGCAGATACGCAGTATTTT. Translation gives CASSDSASGGADTQYF.

This clone has just a few counts. The V gene is TRBV4-2, the J gene TRBJ2-2; 10 bases agree with TRBD2. After removal of 1 base from V and 1 base from J, the junction contained 9 bases not matched to a gene. The CDR3 is 19 amino acids. The germline CDR1 and CDR2 sequences are LGHNA and YNFKEQ. DNA for the CDR3: TGTGCCAGCAGCCAAGGGCAGGCTAGCGGGGGACTGAACACCGGGGAGCTGTTTTTT. Amino acids: CASSQGQASGGLNTGELFF.

There are a few counts of this clone. The chain links TRBV19 to TRBJ1-5; 8 bases map to TRBD1. V gave up 5 bases and J gave up 1 base; unmatched junction bases: 10. The CDR3 has 17 residues. Germline-derived CDR1 and CDR2 are LNHDA and SQIVND (reference sequence). The CDR3 loop is CASSYNRGGVSNQPQHF. DNA of the CDR3: TGTGCCAGTAGTTACAACAGGGGGGGTGTGAGCAATCAGCCCCAGCATTTT.

The genes are TRBV11-2 and TRBJ2-1, with TRBD2 matching over 10 bases. The CDR3 has 15 residues. The J segment lost 5 bases and the V segment lost 3 bases, leaving 4 bases of the junction unmatched. Germline assignment: CDR1 SGHAT and CDR2 FQNNGV. The CDR3 protein is CASSFIAGGNNEQFF. The CDR3 DNA sequence: TGTGCCAGCAGCTTTATAGCGGGGGGAAACAATGAGCAGTTCTTC.

The V and J genes are TRBV4-1 and TRBJ2-7; D might be TRBD1 (6 bases). The CDR3 has 14 amino acids. V dropped 1 base and J dropped 5 bases, with 12 bases sitting between them. Germline-derived CDR1 and CDR2 are MGHRA and YSYEKL. DNA of the CDR3: TGCGCCAGCAGCCAAGTCAGGGGTAAGGACGAGCAGTACTTC. Its translation: CASSQVRGKDEQYF.

This clone was recorded only once. The V gene is TRBV27, the J gene TRBJ2-5; D is undetermined. The V gene lost 0 bases and the J gene lost 1 base, with 9 bases spanning the gap. Germline V gives CDR1 MNHEY, CDR2 SMNVEV (reference sequence). This CDR3 spans 15 amino acids. The CDR3 bases are TGTGCCAGCAGTTTATCTGGGCAAGGCCAAGAGACCCAGTACTTC. It is translated as CASSLSGQGQETQYF.

The V call is TRBV6-6, the J call TRBJ1-1, with 11 positions matching TRBD1. The CDR3 spans 15 residues. With V trimmed by 6 bases and J by 5 bases, 8 bases remained unmatched. CDR1 is MNHNY, CDR2 SVGAGI, per germline (reference sequence). CDR3 residues: CASSRGQGARTEAFF. The CDR3 DNA reads as TGTGCCAGCAGCCGCGGACAGGGGGCGCGAACTGAAGCTTTCTTT.

This clone occurred once. This rearrangement joins TRBV7-8 to TRBJ2-1; D gene unclear. The length of the CDR3 is 16 residues. Trimming took 5 bases from V and 6 from J, leaving 20 bases between them. Germline-derived CDR1 and CDR2 are SGHVS and FQNEAQ. In nucleotides, the CDR3 is TGTGCCAGCAGCCAGACCCTAGAATTTGGGTCCAATGAGCAGTTCTTC. Amino acids: CASSQTLEFGSNEQFF.

This clone was found once. The gene calls are TRBV7-9 and TRBJ2-2; no clear D gene. Trimming stripped 5 bases from V and 6 bases from J, with 13 bases between. From germline, CDR1 is SEHNR and CDR2 FQNEAQ (reference sequence). CDR3 size: 14 residues. CDR3 DNA sequence: TGTGCCAGCAGCCCGTCGAGGTTGTCCGGGGAGCTGTTTTTT. Its protein is CASSPSRLSGELFF.

The V gene is TRBV14, the J gene TRBJ2-3; 10 bases map to TRBD1. This CDR3 comprises 14 residues. Germline lookup yields CDR1 SGHDN and CDR2 FVKESK. The V and J ends lost 3 bases and 3 bases, in that order; junction bases with no gene match: 0. The CDR3 is CASSQDRGTDTQYF. The CDR3 DNA reads TGTGCCAGCAGCCAGGACAGGGGGACAGATACGCAGTATTTT.

This sequence joins TRBV30 and TRBJ1-2; maybe TRBD1 (6 bases). Trimming left V 5 bases short and J 8 bases short, with 18 bases between. This CDR3 comprises 13 residues. In germline, CDR1 is GTSNPN, CDR2 SVGIG (reference sequence). CDR3 in amino acids: CAWGEQGFRGYTF. In DNA form, the CDR3 reads TGTGCCTGGGGCGAACAGGGCTTTAGAGGCTACACCTTC.

This rearrangement joins TRBV7-9 to TRBJ1-1; D uncertain. The germline gives CDR1 SEHNR, CDR2 FQNEAQ (reference sequence). V lost 2 bases to trimming and J lost 2 bases, with 6 bases between them. This CDR3 spans 13 amino acids. CDR3 in amino acids: CASSLKHNTEAFF. The CDR3 nucleotides are TGTGCCAGCAGCTTAAAACACAACACTGAAGCTTTCTTT.

The chain combines TRBV4-1 with TRBJ2-3; 11 bases are shared with TRBD2. In germline, CDR1 is MGHRA, CDR2 YSYEKL. The CDR3 runs 16 residues. V lost 4 bases and J lost 5; bases outside the gene matches: 8. In DNA form, the CDR3 reads TGCGCCAGCAGCCTAGGTACTAGCGGGAGATTAGATACGCAGTATTTT. This sequence encodes CASSLGTSGRLDTQYF.